The 20 T cell receptor beta chains presented below share a single source sample, sequenced in a study of blood T cell repertoires in COVID-19. Produced via immunoSEQ multiplex PCR; TCRdb's table is partial and in-frame only. The table lists under 70,000 clones, roughly nine tenths of them singletons. Sequencing was carried out using peripheral blood. Receptors were obtained from a woman aged 55-75 years with active or convalescent COVID-19.

The rearrangement uses TRBV27 and TRBJ2-1, with a weak D call TRBD1 (5 bases). V lost 4 bases to trimming and J lost 8 bases, with 18 bases between them. CDR3 length: 15 amino acids. CDR1 MNHEY and CDR2 SMNVEV come from the germline V gene (reference sequence). CDR3 DNA: TGTGCCAGCAGTTCTATAGGGCAGGGTACGGATGAGCAGTTCTTC. Amino acids: CASSSIGQGTDEQFF.

This sequence joins TRBV6-1 and TRBJ2-3, with 9 bases aligning to TRBD2. The CDR3 totals 14 residues. J was trimmed by 4 bases and V by 1 base; bases with no gene match: 0. Germline values: CDR1 MNHNS, CDR2 SASEGT. The CDR3 spells CASSEGTSADTQYF. In DNA form, the CDR3 reads TGTGCCAGCAGTGAAGGGACTAGCGCAGATACGCAGTATTTT.

The chain joins TRBV30 to TRBJ2-7; a possible D gene is TRBD1 (6 bases). Trimming took 6 bases from V and 3 from J, leaving 9 bases between them. Germline CDR1 and CDR2: GTSNPN and SVGIG (reference sequence). CDR3 length equals 11 residues. CDR3 nucleotide sequence: TGTGCCTGTGGACAGATCTACGAGCAGTACTTC. It translates to CACGQIYEQYF. The whole variable domain, remainder taken from reference TRBV30 and TRBJ2-7, is SQTIHQWPATLVQPVGSPLSLECTVEGTSNPNLYWYRQAAGRGLQLLFYSVGIGQISSEVPQNLSASRPQDRQFILSSKKLLLSDSGFYLCACGQIYEQYFGPGTRLTVT.

This chain links TRBV30 with TRBJ1-5; TRBD1 might be the D (6 bases). The CDR3 spans 13 residues. The germline CDR1 and CDR2 sequences are GTSNPN and SVGIG (reference sequence). Trimming pared 2 bases from V and 6 bases from J, leaving 11 bases between. CDR3 residues: CAWSPQGIQPQHF. The DNA for the CDR3 is TGTGCCTGGAGTCCGCAGGGGATTCAGCCCCAGCATTTT.

This clone has a handful of counts. The chain recombines TRBV25-1 with TRBJ1-6; 10 bases line up with TRBD1. The CDR3 sequence is 18 residues long. J gave up 10 bases and V 1 base, and 13 bases lay outside the gene matches. Germline V gene sequence: CDR1 MGHDK, CDR2 SYGVNS. The CDR3 loop reads CASSESLLTGGVKSPLHF. CDR3 DNA sequence: TGTGCCAGCAGTGAATCCCTATTGACAGGGGGCGTAAAATCACCCCTCCACTTT. Based on the CDR3 plus reference TRBV25-1 and TRBJ1-6, the full variable domain is EADIYQTPRYLVIGTGKKITLECSQTMGHDKMYWYQQDPGMELHLIHYSYGVNSTEKGDLSSESTVSRIRTEHFPLTLESARPSHTSQYLCASSESLLTGGVKSPLHFGNGTRLTVT.

The genes are TRBV3-1 (or the pseudogene TRBV3-2) and TRBJ1-5, with D possibly being TRBD1 (6 bases). V lost 4 bases to trimming and J lost 2 bases, with 6 bases between them. The length of the CDR3 is 13 residues. The germline V gene has CDR1 LGHDT and CDR2 YNNKEL (reference sequence). CDR3 sequence reads: CASSRQGNQPQHF. CDR3 DNA sequence: TGTGCCAGCAGCCGACAGGGCAATCAGCCCCAGCATTTT.

The chain has TRBV28 and TRBJ1-1, with D hard to call. Germline CDR1 and CDR2: MDHEN and SYDVKM. The CDR3 runs to 15 residues. V lost 3 bases and J 1 base, leaving 12 bases between the germline ends. In DNA, the CDR3 is TGTGCCAGCAGTTTGGTTACGTCAGGGAACACTGAAGCTTTCTTT. Its translation is CASSLVTSGNTEAFF.

This rearrangement joins TRBV19 to TRBJ2-7; no reliable D call. The CDR3 is made up of 13 amino acids. V lost 0 bases and J 4 bases, leaving 7 bases between the germline ends. From germline, CDR1 is LNHDA and CDR2 SQIVND (reference sequence). As DNA, the CDR3 is TGTGCCAGTAGTATAGAGCCACGGTACGAGCAGTACTTC. It specifies CASSIEPRYEQYF.

The gene calls are TRBV30 and TRBJ2-5, with a weak D call TRBD2 (5 bases). This CDR3 spans 13 amino acids. Germline V gene lookup returns CDR1 GTSNPN and CDR2 SVGIG (reference sequence). With 1 base removed from V and 4 bases from J, the gap between germline ends came to 10 bases. CDR3 nucleotides: TGTGCCTGGAGTGGGACTGGAGTAGAGACCCAGTACTTC. Translating it yields CAWSGTGVETQYF.

The chain's CDR3 is CASSYESGLAGNTGELFF. Written as DNA, the CDR3 is TGTGCCAGCAGTTACGAATCCGGACTAGCGGGGAACACCGGGGAGCTGTTTTTT. The chain is built from TRBV6-2 or TRBV6-3 and TRBJ2-2; 11 nucleotides align to TRBD2. The J segment lost 1 base and the V segment lost 2 bases, leaving 6 bases of the junction unmatched. The CDR3 is 18 residues long. The germline gives CDR1 MNHEY, CDR2 SVGEGT.

For this clone: The junction departs from the called germline gene at one end, perhaps through a read error. This chain connects TRBV7-9 to TRBJ2-1, with TRBD2 matching over 12 bases. The germline gives CDR1 SEHNR, CDR2 FQNEAQ (reference sequence). CDR3 length equals 14 residues. The CDR3 sequence: CASSLAGGSNEQFF. CDR3 in DNA: TGTGCCAGCAGCCTAGCGGGAGGGTCCAATGAGCAGTTCTTC.

This rearrangement joins TRBV6-4 to TRBJ2-5, with TRBD2 as a possible D gene (5 bases). Germline-derived CDR1 and CDR2 are MRHNA and SNTAGT. This CDR3 has 16 residues. V lost 2 bases, J lost 1 base, and 14 bases lay in between. CDR3: CASSDPAEPFQETQYF. CDR3 bases: TGTGCCAGCAGTGACCCAGCGGAACCGTTCCAAGAGACCCAGTACTTC.

This chain uses TRBV28 with TRBJ1-2; D perhaps matches TRBD1 (6 bases). The CDR3 extends over 14 amino acids. V lost 8 bases and J lost 3, with 16 bases in between. Germline V CDR1 and CDR2: MDHEN, SYDVKM. CDR3 protein: CASRSQGSDYGYTF. The CDR3 coding sequence is TGTGCCAGCCGTTCCCAGGGGTCTGACTATGGCTACACCTTC.

This sequence joins TRBV24-1 and TRBJ2-5; TRBD2 agrees at 7 bases. The V and J ends lost 7 bases and 9 bases, in that order; junction bases with no gene match: 4. Germline V lookup: CDR1 KGHDR, CDR2 SFDVKD. This CDR3 comprises 11 residues. The CDR3 here is CATSERGAQYF. CDR3 in DNA: TGTGCCACCAGCGAACGGGGGGCCCAGTACTTC.

CDR3 bases: TGTGCCAGCTCTCCCGGGACAGGGCGAACTGAAGCTTTCTTT. Its translation is CASSPGTGRTEAFF. The chain is built from TRBV18 and TRBJ1-1; 9 bases are shared with TRBD1. The CDR3 consists of 14 residues. J gave up 5 bases and V 6 bases, and 7 bases lay outside the gene matches. Germline V gene lookup returns CDR1 KGHSH and CDR2 LQKENI. The full variable domain, with the rest looked up from reference TRBV18 and TRBJ1-1, is NAGVMQNPRHLVRRRGQEARLRCSPMKGHSHVYWYRQLPEEGLKFMVYLQKENIIDESGMPKERFSAEFPKEGPSILRIQQVVRGDSAAYFCASSPGTGRTEAFFGQGTRLTVV.

The gene calls are TRBV27 and TRBJ2-1; 11 positions match TRBD2. Germline values: CDR1 MNHEY, CDR2 SMNVEV (reference sequence). This CDR3 has 16 residues. Trimming took 3 bases from V and 10 from J; bases not matched to a gene: 11. Here the CDR3 reads CASSFNLAGGPGEQFF. The CDR3 DNA is TGTGCCAGCAGTTTCAACCTAGCGGGAGGCCCCGGGGAGCAGTTCTTC.

J is TRBJ1-2 and V is TRBV6-2 or TRBV6-3; possible D gene TRBD1, 6 bases. With 5 bases removed from V and 0 bases from J, the gap between germline ends came to 7 bases. CDR1 and CDR2 from the germline V gene are MNHEY and SVGEGT. CDR3 length equals 13 residues. The CDR3 DNA is TGTGCCAGCAGTCAGGGGACTAACTATGGCTACACCTTC. Translating gives CASSQGTNYGYTF.

The CDR3 protein is CASSLQGARTEAFF. As DNA, the CDR3 is TGTGCCAGCAGTTTACAGGGGGCGCGGACTGAAGCTTTCTTT. The V call is TRBV27, the J call TRBJ1-1; 8 bases agree with TRBD1. V was pared by 2 bases and J by 5 bases, with 4 bases of the junction left unmatched. The CDR3 spans 14 residues. CDR1 and CDR2 from the germline V gene are MNHEY and SMNVEV (reference sequence).

This sequence joins TRBV6-6 and TRBJ2-1; 7 nucleotides match TRBD2. Germline-derived CDR1 and CDR2 are MNHNY and SVGAGI (reference sequence). With 5 bases clipped from V and 5 bases from J, the junction kept 9 bases outside the gene matches. The CDR3 has 15 amino acids. CDR3 DNA: TGTGCCAGCAGTGGGGGAGGGGTACAGAACAATGAGCAGTTCTTC. Its protein product is CASSGGGVQNNEQFF.

This clone appeared a single time. The chain carries TRBV27 and TRBJ1-1; TRBD1 agrees at 8 bases. Germline V gene lookup returns CDR1 MNHEY and CDR2 SMNVEV (reference sequence). CDR3 length: 13 residues. With 3 bases clipped from V and 9 bases from J, the junction kept 6 bases outside the gene matches. The CDR3: CASSLGTGLQAFF. CDR3 nucleotides: TGTGCCAGCAGTTTGGGGACAGGACTCCAAGCTTTCTTT.